These 24 T cell receptor beta chains were sequenced from one sample in a study of T cells after yellow fever vaccination (dated by TCRdb to the late 2010s). This specimen's treatment or condition label, per the study, means: live attenuated yellow fever vaccine strain. The library was produced with 5' RACE. The listed sequencing device is Illumina HiSeq 2500. The raw public reads went through TCRdb reprocessing: fastp at Q25, MiXCR clone calling, in-frame beta chains kept. Merged by CDR3 protein, the rows form single entries marked with the most common genes and DNA. The sample includes a few hundred thousand distinct CDR3 sequences, with 6.9% observed a single time. Roughly 0.86% of the sample comes from the top ten. The sample in question was CD4+ T cells sorted from PBMCs, obtained 15 days after the yellow fever booster vaccination. The receptors were gathered from a young man who received the YFV17D yellow fever vaccine.

The gene calls are TRBV5-1 and TRBJ2-5; 8 bases fit TRBD2. CDR3 length: 14 amino acids. Losses at the gene ends were 0 bases for V and 5 bases for J; bases not matched to a gene: 3. Germline assignment: CDR1 SGHRS and CDR2 YFSETQ. CDR3 sequence reads: CASSLVAGIETQYF. In nucleotides, the CDR3 is TGCGCCAGCAGCTTGGTAGCGGGAATTGAGACCCAGTACTTC.

This clonotype was detected ten times or more. The genes are TRBV5-1 and TRBJ2-3, with no clear D. V dropped 0 bases and J dropped 1 base, with 12 bases sitting between them. The germline V gene has CDR1 SGHRS and CDR2 YFSETQ. The CDR3 is made up of 16 amino acids. CDR3 protein: CASSLALLVGTDTQYF. CDR3 DNA: TGCGCCAGCAGCTTGGCACTTCTAGTGGGCACAGATACGCAGTATTTT.

In this sample, this clonotype turned up many times. The CDR3 bases are TGTGCCAGCAGCTCCTGGGGGAAGGATGGGACCTACGAGCAGTACTTC. Its translation is CASSSWGKDGTYEQYF. This sequence joins TRBV7-2 and TRBJ2-7; the D call may be TRBD1 or TRBD2 (5 bases each). From germline, CDR1 is SGHTA and CDR2 FQGNSA. This CDR3 is 16 amino acids long. V lost 4 bases and J lost 2, with 18 bases in between. Based on the CDR3 plus reference TRBV7-2 and TRBJ2-7, the full variable domain is GAGVSQSPSNKVTEKGKDVELRCDPISGHTALYWYRQSLGQGLEFLIYFQGNSAPDKSGLPSDRFSAERTGGSVSTLTIQRTQQEDSAVYLCASSSWGKDGTYEQYFGPGTRLTVT.

The chain recombines TRBV27 with TRBJ2-5; D gene uncertain. This CDR3 has 14 residues. The germline CDR1 and CDR2 sequences are MNHEY and SMNVEV (reference sequence). Deletions cut 6 bases from V and 0 bases from J, with 11 bases between. For the CDR3, the DNA is TGTGCCAGCAGGTTTAGTGGGAACCAAGAGACCCAGTACTTC. Protein product: CASRFSGNQETQYF.

This clonotype was seen at least ten times. The V and J genes are TRBV28 and TRBJ2-1; tentative D call: TRBD2 (6 bases). This CDR3 has 13 residues. Trimming cost V 8 bases and J 0 bases, with 8 bases left between them. Germline assignment: CDR1 MDHEN and CDR2 SYDVKM. In nucleotides, the CDR3 is TGTGCCAGCGCTAGCGACTCCTACAATGAGCAGTTCTTC. Amino acids: CASASDSYNEQFF.

The rearrangement links TRBV4-3 to TRBJ2-1; D may be TRBD1 (5 bases). Germline V gene data show CDR1 as LGHNA and CDR2 as YSLEER. The CDR3 contains 15 residues. Between the trimmed V and J ends, which lost 0 bases and 0 bases, there was a span of 6 bases. The CDR3 DNA reads TGCGCCAGCAGCCAAGAAGGGGTCTCCTACAATGAGCAGTTCTTC. This translates into CASSQEGVSYNEQFF.

This clonotype was found a few times. The V and J genes are TRBV30 and TRBJ2-1; 7 positions agree with TRBD2. The CDR3 has 14 amino acids. The V and J ends lost 2 bases and 3 bases, in that order; junction bases with no gene match: 4. Germline V gene sequence: CDR1 GTSNPN, CDR2 SVGIG (reference sequence). CDR3 coding DNA: TGTGCCTGGAGTTTTGCTAGCGGCTACAATGAGCAGTTCTTC. Translated: CAWSFASGYNEQFF.

Ten or more counts support this clonotype. The CDR3 DNA follows: TGTGCCAGCAGATTTACAGGGACTGGGGCCAACGTCCTGACTTTC. Its protein product is CASRFTGTGANVLTF. This chain connects TRBV12-3 or TRBV12-4 to TRBJ2-6; D may be TRBD1 (6 bases). CDR3 length: 15 residues. V lost 6 bases and J 2 bases, leaving 11 bases between the germline ends.

There are many counts of this clonotype. The chain joins TRBV14 to TRBJ2-5; no firm D call. V lost 0 bases to trimming and J lost 4 bases, with 0 bases between them. CDR1 and CDR2 (germline): SGHDN, FVKESK. This CDR3 is 11 amino acids long. The CDR3 loop reads CASSQEETQYF. CDR3 coding DNA: TGTGCCAGCAGCCAAGAAGAGACCCAGTACTTC.

This clonotype has a count of ten or more. The genes are TRBV7-9 and TRBJ2-4, with D hard to call. V was cut by 1 base and J by 0 bases, with 10 bases left in between. The CDR3 contains 16 residues. The germline gives CDR1 SEHNR, CDR2 FQNEAQ (reference sequence). CDR3 nucleotide sequence: TGTGCCAGCAGCTTAGTTTTGGGAACAGCCAAAAACATTCAGTACTTC. Residues: CASSLVLGTAKNIQYF. Filled out from reference TRBV7-9 and TRBJ2-4, the complete variable domain reads DTGVSQNPRHKITKRGQNVTFRCDPISEHNRLYWYRQTLGQGPEFLTYFQNEAQLEKSRLLSDRFSAERPKGSFSTLEIQRTEQGDSAMYLCASSLVLGTAKNIQYFGAGTRLSVL.

This clonotype was counted ten times or more. V usage is TRBV11-2 and J usage is TRBJ2-2, with TRBD2 matching over 12 bases. CDR3 length: 19 residues. V trimming: 0 bases; J trimming: 0 bases; junction bases outside the gene matches: 5. CDR1 is SGHAT, CDR2 FQNNGV, per germline. CDR3 DNA: TGTGCCAGCAGCTTAGAAGGACTAGCGGGGTTTACGAACACCGGGGAGCTGTTTTTT. Translation: CASSLEGLAGFTNTGELFF.

In this sample, this clonotype turned up many times. The chain couples TRBV7-2 to TRBJ2-5, with D unresolved. V lost 5 bases, J lost 5 bases, and 12 bases lay in between. CDR1 is SGHTA, CDR2 FQGNSA, per germline. This CDR3 contains 13 residues. DNA of the CDR3: TGTGCCAGCAGCAACGGGCCAGAGGAGACCCAGTACTTC. Its protein is CASSNGPEETQYF.

This clonotype was detected many times. The V and J genes are TRBV12-3 or TRBV12-4 and TRBJ2-7, with 9 bases lining up with TRBD1. The CDR3 loop spans 18 amino acids. Losses at the gene ends were 1 base for V and 4 bases for J; bases not matched to a gene: 14. In DNA, the CDR3 is TGTGCCAGCAGTTTAGGCAAAGGACCGGGACAGGGTAAATACGAGCAGTACTTC. This codes for CASSLGKGPGQGKYEQYF.

The table lists this clonotype with a few counts. The chain links TRBV6-4 to TRBJ1-1, with TRBD1 identical over 9 bases. The germline CDR1 and CDR2 sequences are MRHNA and SNTAGT. V was pared by 7 bases and J by 0 bases, with 15 bases of the junction left unmatched. The CDR3 is 18 amino acids. The CDR3 region has the DNA TGTGCCAGCAAAAGAACAGGGGGCCCAGGCATTGTGAACACTGAAGCTTTCTTT. Protein: CASKRTGGPGIVNTEAFF.

This clonotype occurred a few times. The gene calls are TRBV24-1 and TRBJ2-1; 11 positions match TRBD2. The V gene's germline CDR1 is KGHDR and CDR2 SFDVKD. Germline trimming cut 3 bases from V and 4 bases from J; bases unmatched to any gene: 7. There are 17 residues in the CDR3. The CDR3 is CATSDPVAGGAYNEQFF. The CDR3 DNA follows: TGTGCCACCAGTGATCCCGTAGCGGGGGGGGCATACAATGAGCAGTTCTTC.

This clonotype was counted ten times or more. The chain has TRBV7-9 and TRBJ1-1, with D unclear. V was shortened by 2 bases and J by 1 base, with 11 bases between the two germline ends. The CDR3 is 15 residues long. CDR1 is SEHNR, CDR2 FQNEAQ, per germline (reference sequence). Written as DNA, the CDR3 is TGTGCCAGCAGCTTATTGCTACACCAGAACACTGAAGCTTTCTTT. This encodes CASSLLLHQNTEAFF.

A few counts support this clonotype. The gene calls are TRBV7-8 and TRBJ2-3, with TRBD2 matching over 11 bases. This CDR3 is 16 amino acids long. Trimming cost V 5 bases and J 3 bases; bases outside gene matches: 7. CDR1 SGHVS and CDR2 FQNEAQ come from the germline V gene. The CDR3 nucleotides are TGTGCCAGCAGCCTGACTAGCGGGACTGGAACAGATACGCAGTATTTT. Translating it yields CASSLTSGTGTDTQYF. Drawing the rest from reference TRBV7-8 and TRBJ2-3, the complete variable domain is GAGVSQSPRYKVAKRGQDVALRCDPISGHVSLFWYQQALGQGPEFLTYFQNEAQLDKSGLPSDRFFAERPEGSVSTLKIQRTQQEDSAVYLCASSLTSGTGTDTQYFGPGTRLTVL.

This clonotype was detected only a few times. The chain recombines TRBV7-9 with TRBJ1-1; D ambiguous. The V and J ends lost 2 bases and 5 bases respectively, with 15 bases between them. CDR1 and CDR2 from the germline V gene are SEHNR and FQNEAQ (reference sequence). This CDR3 is 15 amino acids long. CDR3 nucleotide sequence: TGTGCCAGCAGCTTATTCGGCGGAACGAGTACTGAAGCTTTCTTT. The encoded protein is CASSLFGGTSTEAFF.

The rearrangement uses TRBV7-2 and TRBJ2-1; 11 bases match TRBD2. With 5 bases clipped from V and 4 bases from J, the junction kept 10 bases outside the gene matches. This CDR3 region has 17 residues. Germline V gene lookup returns CDR1 SGHTA and CDR2 FQGNSA. CDR3 DNA: TGTGCCAGCAGCGCACGACTAGCGGGACCTACTTACAATGAGCAGTTCTTC. Translated, it gives CASSARLAGPTYNEQFF.

The rearrangement links TRBV6-2 or TRBV6-3 to TRBJ2-5; the match to TRBD1 covers 7 bases. Germline-derived CDR1 and CDR2 are MNHEY and SVGEGT. J lost 4 bases, V lost 4 bases, and 12 bases had no gene match. The CDR3 length is 16 residues. The CDR3 region has the DNA TGTGCCAGCAGTTCCACGGGACAGAGGGTAGGAGAGACCCAGTACTTC. This translates into CASSSTGQRVGETQYF.

This clonotype has ten or more counts. The gene calls are TRBV6-5 and TRBJ2-5; no clear D. The CDR3 length is 15 residues. V shed 6 bases and J shed 5 bases, with 19 bases lying between them. The germline V gene has CDR1 MNHEY and CDR2 SVGAGI. The CDR3 DNA reads as TGTGCCAGCAGGACCCGAGAAAGGGTCGGGGAGACCCAGTACTTC. It codes for CASRTRERVGETQYF.

This clonotype has a handful of counts. This chain joins TRBV7-2 and TRBJ1-1; a weak D match, TRBD1 (6 bases). Germline V CDR1 and CDR2: SGHTA, FQGNSA. V was shortened by 1 base and J by 5 bases, with 11 bases between the two germline ends. The CDR3 has 14 amino acids. CDR3 loop: CASSLDSGQTEAFF. In nucleotides, the CDR3 is TGTGCCAGCAGCTTAGATTCCGGACAGACTGAAGCTTTCTTT. Drawing the rest from reference TRBV7-2 and TRBJ1-1, the complete variable domain is GAGVSQSPSNKVTEKGKDVELRCDPISGHTALYWYRQSLGQGLEFLIYFQGNSAPDKSGLPSDRFSAERTGGSVSTLTIQRTQQEDSAVYLCASSLDSGQTEAFFGQGTRLTVV.

The chain joins TRBV5-1 to TRBJ2-2, with D unclear. The CDR3 runs 14 residues. Trimming took 0 bases from V and 8 from J, leaving 11 bases between them. The germline CDR1 and CDR2 sequences are SGHRS and YFSETQ. CDR3 loop: CASSLENTRGELFF. The CDR3, as DNA: TGCGCCAGCAGCTTGGAGAACACTCGGGGGGAGCTGTTTTTT.

This clonotype was seen at least ten times. V usage is TRBV20-1 and J usage is TRBJ2-5, with D possibly being TRBD1 (5 bases). The V and J ends lost 5 bases and 6 bases respectively, with 19 bases between them. CDR3 length equals 14 residues. Germline V gives CDR1 DFQATT, CDR2 SNEGSKA (reference sequence). In DNA form, the CDR3 reads TGCAGTGCTCCATCCCAGGGTGCTTCAAAGACCCAGTACTTC. Encoded protein: CSAPSQGASKTQYF.